The entry below gives a single T cell receptor (beta chain) sequence along with its context. It lacks a known antigen. No base qualities exist here, and no much larger clone lies one base off it. The library was obtained by PCR. TCRdb shows the sequencer as Illumina HiSeq 2000. TCRdb took the public reads, trimmed them with fastp at Q25, ran MiXCR for clone calling and kept in-frame beta chains. Identical CDR3 proteins give one entry, which carries the most common genes and DNA. This sample lists about 13,000 distinct CDR3 sequences; about 50% were detected once. The ten biggest clones cover around 42% of the sample. CDR3 length: 15 amino acids, cysteine to phenylalanine. The CDR3 DNA has 45 bases and is translated from base 1. V is cut back by 2 bases and J by 4 bases, with 7 bases in the junction unmatched. CDR1 and CDR2 are drawn from the germline V gene: SGHVS, FQNEAQ. This specimen belongs to a study of tumor-infiltrating lymphocytes in oesophageal squamous cell carcinoma (dated by TCRdb to 2016 to 2017).

Material for sequencing was blood. The rearranged chain carries TRBV7-8 and TRBJ2-5; 7 of the junction bases match TRBD2. The sequence derives from a male donor with esophageal squamous cell carcinoma. The CDR3 is CASSLWRELLETQYF. The DNA sequence is given as TGTGCCAGCAGCTTATGGCGGGAGTTGTTAGAGACCCAGTACTTC.